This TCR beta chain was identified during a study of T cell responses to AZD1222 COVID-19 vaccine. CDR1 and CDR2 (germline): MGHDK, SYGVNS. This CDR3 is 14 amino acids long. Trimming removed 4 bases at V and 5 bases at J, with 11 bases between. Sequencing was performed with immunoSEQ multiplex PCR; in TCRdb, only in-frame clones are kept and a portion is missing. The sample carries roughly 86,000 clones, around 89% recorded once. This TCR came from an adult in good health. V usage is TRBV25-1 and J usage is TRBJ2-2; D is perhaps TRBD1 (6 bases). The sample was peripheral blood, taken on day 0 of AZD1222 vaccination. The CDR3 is CASSGGHRTGELFF. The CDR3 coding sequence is TGTGCCAGCAGTGGGGGGCATCGGACCGGGGAGCTGTTTTTT.